What follows describes a single TCR beta chain. V was cut by 6 bases and J by 0 bases, with 12 bases left in between. There are 14 residues in the CDR3. Germline CDR1 is SQVTM and CDR2 is ANQGSEA. This entry belongs to a study of blood T cell repertoires in COVID-19. At the level of the study: Spain, Italy and the United States supplied samples that represented acute and convalescent COVID-19. T cells, B-cell-depleted T cells, or PBMCs supplied cDNA or gDNA.

Per the authors' pipeline: Estimates of nucleated cell counts were drawn from the amplification of reference gene primers. The assay was immunoSEQ multiplex PCR, and TCRdb's table has in-frame clones only and misses some. V, J and clone size were drawn from that table, and D and trimming were deduced from the DNA. The sample has more than 70,000 clones, about 85% seen once. Sequencing input: peripheral blood. This chain connects TRBV29-1 to TRBJ2-1; perhaps TRBD2 as D (5 bases). This receptor was identified in a human donor in a cohort sampled during active COVID-19. This chain's CDR3 is CSVEYGSSYNEQFF. CDR3 nucleotides: TGCAGCGTAGAATATGGGAGCTCCTACAATGAGCAGTTCTTC.